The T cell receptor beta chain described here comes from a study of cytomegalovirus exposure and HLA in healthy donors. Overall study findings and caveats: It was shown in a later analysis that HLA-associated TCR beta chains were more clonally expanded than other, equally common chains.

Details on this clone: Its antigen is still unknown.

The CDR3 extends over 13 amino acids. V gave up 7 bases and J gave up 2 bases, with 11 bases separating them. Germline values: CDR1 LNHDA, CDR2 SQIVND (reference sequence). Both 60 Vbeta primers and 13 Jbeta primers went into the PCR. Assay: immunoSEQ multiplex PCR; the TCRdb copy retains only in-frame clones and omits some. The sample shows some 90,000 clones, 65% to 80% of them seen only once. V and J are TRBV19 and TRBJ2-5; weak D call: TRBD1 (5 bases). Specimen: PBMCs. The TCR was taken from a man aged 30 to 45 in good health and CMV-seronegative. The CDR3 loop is CASISSGQETQYF. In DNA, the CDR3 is TGTGCCAGTATATCTTCAGGGCAAGAGACCCAGTACTTC.